The clone carrying this T cell receptor beta chain has ten or more counts. No antigen is known for it. The sequenced patients had an expansion of CD8+CD57+ cells seen by flow cytometry. The record originates from a study of CD8+CD57+ T cells in acquired aplastic anemia. The wider study: Sorted cells (CD4+ and CD8+) yielded DNA amounts that averaged approximately 3.1 ug.

Genomic DNA constituted the template upon which TCR beta VDJ and CDR3 profiling was performed. MiXCR, applied by TCRdb to the reads, yields one record per CDR3 protein. The sample includes about 200,000 distinct CDR3 sequences, about half seen only once; the top ten take roughly 21%. CDR3 length equals 15 residues. Germline V gives CDR1 LNHDA, CDR2 SQIVND (reference sequence). Losses at the gene ends were 7 bases for V and 3 bases for J; bases not matched to a gene: 8. Notes on the study in general: There were 25 to 35 CD8+ CDR3 sequences that occurred in both patients and controls. A significant difference in CD8+ Simpson's diversity between patients and controls was not found.

Material for sequencing was sorted CD4+, CD8+, or CD8+CD57+ T cells (not recorded which) from PBMCs. The TCR originated in a human donor with aplastic anemia. The V call is TRBV19, the J call TRBJ2-1, with TRBD1 matching over 8 bases. CDR3 loop: CASTLTGTGYNEQFF. The CDR3 DNA follows: TGTGCCAGTACCCTTACCGGGACAGGCTACAATGAGCAGTTCTTC.